The following is a T cell receptor beta chain sequence with its context. The CDR3 is made up of 18 amino acids. This sample was included in a study of blood T cell repertoires in COVID-19. Study background: COVID-19 samples from acute and convalescent phases originated in the United States, Italy and Spain. In each case, the material was cDNA or gDNA derived from T cells, B-cell-depleted T cells, or PBMCs.

Original processing notes: Cell counts per sample came from amplifying reference gene primers. TCRdb's copy holds only in-frame clones and misses some; the assay was immunoSEQ multiplex PCR. V, J and clone size are those of that table, while D and trimming were read from the DNA. This repertoire shows over 150,000 clones, around three quarters found once; its top ten account for around 20%. Participants spanned ages about 18 to 90 years and resided in around 25 US areas. The chain combines TRBV21-1 with TRBJ1-1. TRBV21-1 is marked as a pseudogene. This TCR came from a woman aged 65 to 85 in a cohort exposed to, infected with or recovered from COVID-19 (not recorded which). Sequences were obtained from PBMCs or T cells enriched from blood (not recorded which). The CDR3 reads CASVTNSGEGGANTEAFF. The CDR3 bases are TGTGCCAGCGTAACCAACTCGGGGGAAGGTGGGGCCAACACTGAAGCTTTCTTT.